The following is a T cell receptor (beta chain) sequence with its context. What this receptor recognizes is not known. Base qualities are not at hand, and no much larger clone is one base apart. The CDR3 covers 15 residues, taking in both the cysteine and the phenylalanine. The CDR3 DNA has 45 bases and is translated from base 1. CDR1 LNHNV and CDR2 YYDKDF were looked up in the germline V gene (reference sequence). The junction shows trimming of 0 bases on V and 3 bases on J, plus 11 bases between the germline ends. The sample originates from a study of blood T cell repertoires in COVID-19 (dated by TCRdb to 2018 to 2021). Regarding the complete study: Collaborator samples came from the United States, Italy and Spain and covered acute and convalescent phases of COVID-19. The material from the prospective study consisted of cDNA or gDNA derived from T cells, B-cell-depleted T cells, or PBMCs. The dataset comprised deeply sampled blood TCRbeta repertoires from subjects exposed to, actively infected with, or recovered from COVID-19. The repertoires were made available in a free public database intended to serve as a resource for research on the immune response to SARS-CoV-2. Samples came from the ongoing ImmuneRACE study (first 160 participants) plus 1,254 subjects from 6 global collaborators. A de-identified subject ID, COVID-19 status, age in years and sex were almost always included in the sample metadata. Where HLA class I and class II types were available, the types were taken from metadata supplied by the sample provider, not from assay-based typing.

TCRbeta CDR3 regions were amplified from genomic DNA by means of the immunoSEQ Assay, a bias-controlled multiplex PCR. In the original analysis: Nucleated cell counts per sample were estimated from amplification of reference gene primers within the assay. Sequence reads were collapsed and filtered to measure the absolute abundance of every unique TCRbeta CDR3 rearrangement. For each sample, productive Simpson clonality was calculated by taking the square root of Simpson's diversity index across productive rearrangements. TCRdb retrieved this table from immuneACCESS and kept in-frame rearrangements only. Not all clones are present; in checked studies, unresolved V genes account for under half, and no reason is known for the remainder. That table furnishes V, J and clone size, whereas the DNA furnished D and trimming. Here the sample has approximately 91,000 clones; roughly 80% occur a single time. The ten largest clones capture 15% to 20% of the sample.

Each collaborating institution followed its own protocols to collect whole blood in K2EDTA tubes. Collaborator samples were shipped for TCRbeta analysis as frozen whole blood, isolated PBMCs, or DNA extracted from either sample type. What the research found in general, with its limitations: The amount of clinical and demographic metadata varied by source and participant and was provided uncurated.

Sequences were obtained from peripheral blood. This clonotype was sampled from a human donor in a cohort sampled during active COVID-19. In this chain, TRBV15 is recombined with TRBJ1-1, and possibly TRBD1, on 5 matching bases. The nucleotide sequence is TGTGCCACCAGCAGAGAGGAGGGGCCATACACTGAAGCTTTCTTT. This translates into CATSREEGPYTEAFF.